These T cell receptor beta chains were read from a single sample in a study of radiotherapy plus CTLA-4 blockade in lung cancer. TCRdb's copy holds only in-frame clones and misses some; the assay was immunoSEQ multiplex PCR. The repertoire holds 90,000 to 100,000 clones, with roughly 74% as singletons. Source: peripheral blood, taken from a patient treated with radiotherapy plus ipilimumab. These receptors all stem from a human donor with non-small cell lung cancer who had a partial response to radiotherapy plus ipilimumab. Some clones in this sample may be carry-over from other donors' samples. Both conserved end residues are part of each CDR3.

j_gene | v_gene | len | CDR3aa
TRBJ1-1 | TRBV18 | 16 | CASSPSRGSLNTEAFF
TRBJ2-1 | TRBV28 | 14 | CASSFPLVVNEQFF
TRBJ1-5 | TRBV19 | 15 | CASRILQGGDQPQHF
TRBJ2-1 | TRBV5-1 | 13 | CASSSDTYNEQFF
TRBJ2-5 | TRBV28 | 15 | CASSSSTSATETQYF
TRBJ1-1 | TRBV6-6 | 15 | CASSYSARQNTEAFF
TRBJ2-7 | TRBV11-2 | 12 | CASSPQGYEQYF
TRBJ2-1 | TRBV19 | 16 | CASSIGTGGPYNEQFF
TRBJ1-1 | TRBV10-1 | 12 | CASSDNRETAFF
TRBJ2-3 | TRBV11-3 | 17 | CASSFIASGGAGWTQYF
TRBJ1-2 | TRBV19 | 14 | CASRKQGANYGYTF
TRBJ2-5 | TRBV9 | 16 | CASSVMPDPAGETQYF
TRBJ2-1 | TRBV18 | 15 | CASQKTTGGSNEQFF
TRBJ2-7 | TRBV28 | 14 | CASPPTGFSYEQYF
TRBJ1-5 | TRBV25-1 | 13 | CASRGEYNQPQHF
. | TRBV11-2 | 12 | CASSLQGYEQYF
TRBJ2-2 | TRBV18 | 16 | CASSPRISGIAGELFF
TRBJ2-2 | TRBV6-1 | 15 | CASSALRGDTGELFF
TRBJ1-1 | TRBV28 | 14 | CASSLGQGRAEAFF
TRBJ2-7 | TRBV4-1 | 14 | CASSQAAGPYEQYF
TRBJ1-1 | TRBV2 | 13 | CASSGQGLAEAFF
TRBJ2-2 | TRBV27 | 15 | CASSVGGRAIGELFF
TRBJ1-1 | TRBV21-1 | 19 | CASSKDLQTGQTFGTEAFF
TRBJ2-2 | TRBV4-2 | 14 | CASSQDQNTGELFF
TRBJ1-2 | TRBV7-9 | 14 | CASSPQSFQNGYTF
TRBJ1-2 | TRBV5-8 | 13 | CASIPGGNYGYTF
TRBJ2-1 | TRBV10-2 | 16 | CASSGTSGSSYNEQFF
. | TRBV7-8 | 13 | CASAPDFSYEQYF
TRBJ1-1 | TRBV11-2 | 11 | CASSVQGQAFF
TRBJ1-2 | TRBV28 | 17 | CASSFRSDRRIVYGYTF
TRBJ2-1 | TRBV28 | 16 | CASRTSSGGALYEQFF
TRBJ2-2 | TRBV9 | 14 | CASRAGANTGELFF
TRBJ2-5 | TRBV19 | 14 | CASSRRDREAVQYF
TRBJ1-4 | TRBV28 | 15 | CASSPAGTANEKLFF
TRBJ1-1 | TRBV6-1 | 14 | CASTKNSRGTEAFF
TRBJ1-4 | TRBV10-2 | 16 | CASSIIQGRGDEKLFF
TRBJ2-2 | TRBV6-1 | 14 | CASSAGGAFGELFF
TRBJ2-4 | TRBV11-3 | 15 | CASSSITGYFNIQYF
TRBJ1-6 | TRBV7-2 | 15 | CASRKQDSYNSPLHF
TRBJ2-3 | TRBV7-9 | 15 | CASSQLAGATDTQYF
TRBJ2-1 | TRBV9 | 16 | CASSRSGTSRYNEQFF
TRBJ1-3 | TRBV6-5 | 15 | CASSYDTRSGNTIYF
TRBJ2-2 | TRBV9 | 16 | CASSVVLAGSTGELFF
TRBJ2-3 | TRBV14 | 14 | CASSQDRGWDTQYF
TRBJ2-7 | TRBV28 | 15 | CASRSPRRGLYEQYF
TRBJ1-3 | TRBV28 | 12 | CASNRAGNTIYF